This T cell receptor beta chain originates from a study of blood T cell repertoires in COVID-19 (dated by TCRdb to the early 2020s). About the investigation overall: The collaborator samples originated in the United States, Italy and Spain and spanned the acute and convalescent phases of COVID-19. The samples were drawn from the first 160 participants of the ongoing ImmuneRACE study and from over a thousand subjects provided by 6 global collaborators. The repertoires were released in a freely available public database intended as a resource for research on the immune response to SARS-CoV-2. Where HLA class I and class II types were available, the types were taken from metadata supplied by the sample provider, not from assay-based typing. Nearly every sample came with metadata listing a de-identified subject ID, COVID-19 status, age in years and sex. Deeply sampled blood TCRbeta repertoires from subjects exposed to, actively infected with, or recovered from COVID-19 were included in the dataset. The material from the prospective study consisted of cDNA or gDNA derived from T cells, B-cell-depleted T cells, or PBMCs. General conclusions and limits of the study: The amount of clinical and demographic metadata varied by source and participant and was provided uncurated.

From the cysteine through the phenylalanine, the CDR3 covers 12 amino acids. Only the CDR3 region is kept as DNA, spanning 36 bases read in frame from base 1. The germline V gene sets CDR1 to MGHDK and CDR2 to SYGVNS. Between the V and J ends, shortened by 4 bases and 8 bases respectively, the junction contains 6 bases. The immunoSEQ Assay, a bias-controlled multiplex PCR, was used to amplify TCRbeta CDR3 regions from genomic DNA. As for the authors' bioinformatics: The number of nucleated cells in each sample was estimated by amplification of reference gene primers within the assay. Sequence reads were collapsed and filtered to measure the absolute abundance of every unique TCRbeta CDR3 rearrangement. For each sample, productive Simpson clonality was calculated as the square root of Simpson's diversity index over productive rearrangements. TCRdb obtained this table from immuneACCESS and retained in-frame rearrangements with V and J assigned. These tables miss some clones; where compared with another copy, unresolved V genes account for less than half of the shortfall, and the remainder is unexplained. Clone size and the V and J calls come from that table; the DNA yielded D and trimming. The sample has about 43,000 clones on record, just over 85% of them singletons. The ten largest clonotypes hold 7% to 9% of the sample.

As regards this clone: What antigen it recognizes has not been identified. No base-level quality is on record; no much larger clone is a single base apart.

Each collaborating institution followed its own protocols to collect whole blood in K2EDTA tubes. For TCRbeta analysis, collaborator samples were shipped as frozen whole blood, as isolated PBMCs, or as DNA extracted from either sample type. The rearrangement joined TRBV25-1 to TRBJ1-6; no D gene can be assigned with confidence. The clonotype originates from a man in his 60s with active COVID-19. The sequenced material came from peripheral blood. The CDR3 region reads CASSAPYSPLHF. Read as DNA, the sequence is TGTGCCAGCAGTGCCCCGTATTCACCCCTCCACTTT.